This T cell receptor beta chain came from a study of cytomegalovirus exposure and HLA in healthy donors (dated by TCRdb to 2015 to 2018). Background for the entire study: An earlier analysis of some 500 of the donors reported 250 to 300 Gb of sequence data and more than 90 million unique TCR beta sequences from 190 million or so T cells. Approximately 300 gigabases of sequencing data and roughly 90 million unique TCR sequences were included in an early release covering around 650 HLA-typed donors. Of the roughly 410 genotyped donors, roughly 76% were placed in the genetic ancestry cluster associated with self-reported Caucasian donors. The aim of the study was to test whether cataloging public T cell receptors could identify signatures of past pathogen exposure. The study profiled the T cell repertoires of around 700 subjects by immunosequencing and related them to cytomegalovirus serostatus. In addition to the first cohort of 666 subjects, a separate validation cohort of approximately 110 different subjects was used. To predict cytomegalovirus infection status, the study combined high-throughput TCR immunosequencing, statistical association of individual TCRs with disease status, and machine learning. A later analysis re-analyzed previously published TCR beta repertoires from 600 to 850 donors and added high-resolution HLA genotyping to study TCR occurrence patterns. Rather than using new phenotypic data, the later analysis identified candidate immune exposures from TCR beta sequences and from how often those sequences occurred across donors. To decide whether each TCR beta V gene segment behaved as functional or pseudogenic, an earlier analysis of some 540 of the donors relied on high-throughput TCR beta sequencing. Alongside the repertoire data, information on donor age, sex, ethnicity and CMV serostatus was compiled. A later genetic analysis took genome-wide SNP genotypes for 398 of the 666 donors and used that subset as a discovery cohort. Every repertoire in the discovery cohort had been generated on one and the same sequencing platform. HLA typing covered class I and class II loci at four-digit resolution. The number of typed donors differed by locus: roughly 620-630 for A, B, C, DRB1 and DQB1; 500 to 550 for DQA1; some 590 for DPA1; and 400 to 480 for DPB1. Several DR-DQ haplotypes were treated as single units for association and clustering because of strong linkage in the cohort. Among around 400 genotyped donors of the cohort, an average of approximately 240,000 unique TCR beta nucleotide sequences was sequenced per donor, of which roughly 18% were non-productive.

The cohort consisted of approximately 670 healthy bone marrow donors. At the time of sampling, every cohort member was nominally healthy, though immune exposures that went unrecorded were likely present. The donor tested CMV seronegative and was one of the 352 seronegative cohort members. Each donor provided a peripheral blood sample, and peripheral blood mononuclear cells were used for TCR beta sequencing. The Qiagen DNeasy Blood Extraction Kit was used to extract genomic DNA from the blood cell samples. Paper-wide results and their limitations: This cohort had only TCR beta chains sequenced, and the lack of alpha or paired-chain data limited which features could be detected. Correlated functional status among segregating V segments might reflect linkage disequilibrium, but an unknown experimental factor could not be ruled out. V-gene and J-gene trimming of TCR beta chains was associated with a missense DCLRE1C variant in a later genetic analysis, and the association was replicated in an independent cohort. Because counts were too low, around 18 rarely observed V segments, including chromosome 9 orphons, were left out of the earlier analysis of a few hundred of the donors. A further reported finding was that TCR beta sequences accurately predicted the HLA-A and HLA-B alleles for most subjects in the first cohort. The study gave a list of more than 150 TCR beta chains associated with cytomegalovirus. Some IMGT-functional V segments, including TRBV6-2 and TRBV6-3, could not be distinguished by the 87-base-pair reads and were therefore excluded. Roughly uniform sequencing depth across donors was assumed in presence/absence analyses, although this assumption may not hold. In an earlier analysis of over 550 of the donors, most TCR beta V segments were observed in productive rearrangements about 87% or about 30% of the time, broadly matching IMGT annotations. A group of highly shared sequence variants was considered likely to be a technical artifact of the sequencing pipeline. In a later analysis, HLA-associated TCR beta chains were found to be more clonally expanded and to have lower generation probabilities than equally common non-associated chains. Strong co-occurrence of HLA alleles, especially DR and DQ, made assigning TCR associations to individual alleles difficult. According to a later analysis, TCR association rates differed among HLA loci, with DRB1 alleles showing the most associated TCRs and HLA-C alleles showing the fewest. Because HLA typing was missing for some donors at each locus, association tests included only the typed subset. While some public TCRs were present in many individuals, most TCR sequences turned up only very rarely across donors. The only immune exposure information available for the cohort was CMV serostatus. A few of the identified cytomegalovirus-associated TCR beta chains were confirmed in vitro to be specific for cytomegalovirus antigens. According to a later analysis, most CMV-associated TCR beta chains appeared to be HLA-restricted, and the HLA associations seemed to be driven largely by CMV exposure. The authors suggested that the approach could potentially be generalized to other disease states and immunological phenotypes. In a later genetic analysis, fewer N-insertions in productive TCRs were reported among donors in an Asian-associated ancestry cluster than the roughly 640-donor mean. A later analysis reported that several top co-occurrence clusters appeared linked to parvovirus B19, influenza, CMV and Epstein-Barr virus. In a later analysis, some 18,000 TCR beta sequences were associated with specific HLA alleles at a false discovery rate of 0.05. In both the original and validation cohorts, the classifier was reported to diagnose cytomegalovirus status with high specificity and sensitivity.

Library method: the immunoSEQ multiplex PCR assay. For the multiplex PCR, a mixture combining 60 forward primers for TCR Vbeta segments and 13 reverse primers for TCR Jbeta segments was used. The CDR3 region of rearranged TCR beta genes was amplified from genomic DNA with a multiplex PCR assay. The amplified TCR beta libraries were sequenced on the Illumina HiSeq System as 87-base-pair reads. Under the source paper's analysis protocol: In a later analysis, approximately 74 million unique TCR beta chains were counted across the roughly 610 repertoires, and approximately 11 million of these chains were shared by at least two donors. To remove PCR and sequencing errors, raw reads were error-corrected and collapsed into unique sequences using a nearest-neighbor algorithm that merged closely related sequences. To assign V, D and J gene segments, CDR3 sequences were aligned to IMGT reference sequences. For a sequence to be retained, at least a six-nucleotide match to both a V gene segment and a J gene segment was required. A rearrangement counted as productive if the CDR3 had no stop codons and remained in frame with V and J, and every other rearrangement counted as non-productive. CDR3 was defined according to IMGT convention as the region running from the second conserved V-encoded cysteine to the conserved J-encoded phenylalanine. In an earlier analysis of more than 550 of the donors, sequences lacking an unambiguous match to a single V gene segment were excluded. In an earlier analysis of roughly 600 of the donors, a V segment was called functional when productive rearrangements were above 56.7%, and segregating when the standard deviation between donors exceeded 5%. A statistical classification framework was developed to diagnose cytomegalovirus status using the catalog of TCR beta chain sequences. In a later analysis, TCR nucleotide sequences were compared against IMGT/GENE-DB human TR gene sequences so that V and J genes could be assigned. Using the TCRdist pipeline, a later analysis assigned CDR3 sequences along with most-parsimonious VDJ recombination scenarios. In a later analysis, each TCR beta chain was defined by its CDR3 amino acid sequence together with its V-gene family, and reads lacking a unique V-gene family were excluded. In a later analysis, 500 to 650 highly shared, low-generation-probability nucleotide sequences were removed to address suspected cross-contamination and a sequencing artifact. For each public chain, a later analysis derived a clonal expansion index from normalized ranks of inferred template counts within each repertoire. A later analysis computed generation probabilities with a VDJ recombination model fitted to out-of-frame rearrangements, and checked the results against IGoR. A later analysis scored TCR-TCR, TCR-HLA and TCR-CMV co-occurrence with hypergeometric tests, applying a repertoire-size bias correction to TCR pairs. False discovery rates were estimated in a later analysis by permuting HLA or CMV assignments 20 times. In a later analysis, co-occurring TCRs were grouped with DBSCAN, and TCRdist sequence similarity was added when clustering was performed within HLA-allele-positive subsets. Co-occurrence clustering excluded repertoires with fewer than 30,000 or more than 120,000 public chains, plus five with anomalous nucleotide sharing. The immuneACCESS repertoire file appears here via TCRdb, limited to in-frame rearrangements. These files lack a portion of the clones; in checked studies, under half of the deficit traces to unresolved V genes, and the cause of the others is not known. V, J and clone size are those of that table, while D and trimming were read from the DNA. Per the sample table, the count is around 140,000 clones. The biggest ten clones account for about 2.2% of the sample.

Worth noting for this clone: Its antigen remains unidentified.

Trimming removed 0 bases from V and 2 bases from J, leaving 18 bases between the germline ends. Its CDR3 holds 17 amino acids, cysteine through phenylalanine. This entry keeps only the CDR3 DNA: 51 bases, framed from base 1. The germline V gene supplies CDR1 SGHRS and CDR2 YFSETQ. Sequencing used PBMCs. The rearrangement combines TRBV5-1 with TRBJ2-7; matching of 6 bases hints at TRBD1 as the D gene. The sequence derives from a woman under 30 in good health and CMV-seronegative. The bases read TGCGCCAGCAGCTTGGGACCCTACAGGGCACTCACCTACGAGCAGTACTTC. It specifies CASSLGPYRALTYEQYF.